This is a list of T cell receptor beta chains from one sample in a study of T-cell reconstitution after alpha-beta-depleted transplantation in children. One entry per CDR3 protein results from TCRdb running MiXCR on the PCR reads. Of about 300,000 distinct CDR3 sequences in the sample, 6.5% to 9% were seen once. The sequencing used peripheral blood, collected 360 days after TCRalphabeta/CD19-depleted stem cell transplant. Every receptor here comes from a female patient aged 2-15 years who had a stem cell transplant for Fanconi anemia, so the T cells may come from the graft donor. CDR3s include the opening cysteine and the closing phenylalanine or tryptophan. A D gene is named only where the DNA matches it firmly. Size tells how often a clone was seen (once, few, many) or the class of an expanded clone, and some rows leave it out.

CASSVGETDGDEQYF	TGTGCCAGCAGCGTGGGGGAAACGGACGGGGATGAGCAGTACTTC	TRBV6-2/TRBV6-3	.	TRBJ2-7	.	15
CASSYGFGDGETQYF	TGTGCCAGCAGTTACGGATTTGGGGATGGAGAGACCCAGTACTTC	TRBV6-5	many	TRBJ2-5	.	15
CASSLGGATYNEQFF	TGTGCCAGCAGCTTAGGGGGCGCGACATACAATGAGCAGTTCTTC	TRBV11-3	.	TRBJ2-1	.	15
CASSPQRAGPGTEAFF	TGTGCCAGCAGCCCACAGCGAGCGGGTCCTGGCACTGAAGCTTTCTTT	TRBV7-3	few	TRBJ1-1	.	16
CASSPPTGWQTQYF	TGCGCCAGCAGCCCACCGACAGGGTGGCAGACCCAGTACTTC	TRBV5-1	few	TRBJ2-5	TRBD1	14
CASSERDRGWPGELFF	TGTGCCAGCAGTGAGCGGGACAGGGGTTGGCCCGGGGAGCTGTTTTTT	TRBV2	few	TRBJ2-2	TRBD1	16
CASSVGPSDIQYF	TGTGCCAGCAGCGTAGGGCCGTCGGACATTCAGTACTTC	TRBV9	many	TRBJ2-4	.	13
CASSALAGGRYNEQFF	TGTGCCAGCAGTGCCCTAGCGGGAGGGCGCTACAATGAGCAGTTCTTC	TRBV6-1	many	TRBJ2-1	TRBD2	16
CASKSGTGELFF	TGTGCCAGCAAGTCGGGCACCGGGGAGCTGTTTTTT	TRBV7-7	many	TRBJ2-2	.	12
CSVFRDWVTYEQYF	TGCAGCGTTTTCCGGGACTGGGTAACCTACGAGCAGTACTTC	TRBV20-1	many	TRBJ2-7	.	14
CSARRTEVYNEQFF	TGCAGTGCTCGGAGGACGGAGGTTTACAATGAGCAGTTCTTC	TRBV20-1	many	TRBJ2-1	.	14
CSAAAGGTGELFF	TGCAGTGCGGCCGCGGGGGGCACCGGGGAGCTGTTTTTT	TRBV20-1	few	TRBJ2-2	TRBD2	13
CASSQELARNTDTQYF	TGTGCCAGCAGCCAAGAGCTAGCTAGGAACACAGATACGCAGTATTTT	TRBV3-1	many	TRBJ2-3	.	16
CASSTGVPGNTIYF	TGCGCCAGCAGCACAGGGGTGCCTGGAAACACCATATATTTT	TRBV5-1	many	TRBJ1-3	TRBD1	14
CASSEVQGGSHEQYF	TGTGCCAGCAGTGAAGTACAGGGGGGAAGTCACGAGCAGTACTTC	TRBV25-1	many	TRBJ2-7	TRBD1	15
CASSSRVKGSNQPQHF	TGTGCCAGCAGCTCCCGGGTCAAGGGGAGCAATCAGCCCCAGCATTTT	TRBV7-8	many	TRBJ1-5	.	16
CATSDTGQGSETQYF	TGTGCCACCAGTGATACCGGACAGGGTTCGGAGACCCAGTACTTC	TRBV24-1	many	TRBJ2-5	TRBD1	15
CASSQDHLTPGVQPQHF	TGCGCCAGCAGCCAAGATCATCTGACCCCCGGGGTCCAGCCCCAGCATTTT	TRBV4-3	few	TRBJ1-5	.	17
CASSIRTGRGGELFF	TGTGCCAGTAGTATCCGAACTGGCCGGGGCGGGGAGCTGTTTTTT	TRBV19	few	TRBJ2-2	.	15
CASSLGSGSTDTQYF	TGCGCCAGCAGCTTGGGGTCGGGATCGACAGATACGCAGTATTTT	TRBV5-1	many	TRBJ2-3	.	15
CASSEVRGGQSHTGELFF	TGTGCCAGCAGTGAAGTTCGCGGGGGGCAATCCCACACCGGGGAGCTGTTTTTT	TRBV2	once	TRBJ2-2	TRBD2	18
CASSKPRQGNEKLFF	TGTGCCAGCAGCAAACCGCGACAGGGGAATGAAAAACTGTTTTTT	TRBV7-9	many	TRBJ1-4	TRBD1	15
CSAREMGLANNEQFF	TGCAGTGCTAGAGAAATGGGACTAGCAAACAATGAGCAGTTCTTC	TRBV20-1	many	TRBJ2-1	TRBD2	15
CASSLGLLEAFF	TGTGCCAGCAGCTTGGGCCTCCTTGAAGCTTTCTTT	TRBV5-4	.	TRBJ1-1	.	12
CASSLVVAGGWPDTQYF	TGTGCCAGCAGTTTGGTGGTAGCGGGAGGGTGGCCAGATACGCAGTATTTT	TRBV28	few	TRBJ2-3	TRBD2	17
CASRWGNAQETQYF	TGTGCCAGCCGTTGGGGGAACGCCCAAGAGACCCAGTACTTC	TRBV2	.	TRBJ2-5	.	14
CASSPRDKIATEAFF	TGTGCCAGCAGCCCCCGGGACAAAATCGCCACTGAAGCTTTCTTT	TRBV7-9	.	TRBJ1-1	.	15
CSAWFSRSYNEQFF	TGCAGCGCCTGGTTCTCCCGCTCCTACAATGAGCAGTTCTTC	TRBV20-1	many	TRBJ2-1	.	14
CASSVGRWNTEAFF	TGTGCCAGCAGCGTAGGGAGGTGGAACACTGAAGCTTTCTTT	TRBV9	.	TRBJ1-1	.	14
CAISEKGRDEQFF	TGTGCCATCAGTGAGAAGGGGCGGGATGAGCAGTTCTTC	TRBV10-3	many	TRBJ2-1	.	13
CASSLPKTDTQYF	TGTGCCAGCAGTTTACCGAAAACAGATACGCAGTATTTT	TRBV28	many	TRBJ2-3	.	13
CASSNPGQGTEAFF	TGTGCCAGCAGTAACCCGGGACAGGGCACTGAAGCTTTCTTT	TRBV6-2/TRBV6-3	few	TRBJ1-1	TRBD1	14